A selection of T cell receptor beta chains follows, all from one sample in a study of blood T cell repertoires in COVID-19. Clones were sequenced by immunoSEQ multiplex PCR, and TCRdb holds only the in-frame ones, with some missing. The profile shows under 250,000 clones, under 90% of them singletons. Specimen: peripheral blood. All receptors derive from a man aged 45-65 years with COVID-19, enrolled during active disease. Each CDR3 is given without its conserved first and last residue.

j_gene: TRBJ1-2
v_gene: TRBV19
CDR3aa: ASSSRTGAVAGYT

j_gene: TRBJ2-5
v_gene: TRBV28
CDR3aa: ASSRGQGMETQY

j_gene: TRBJ1-5
v_gene: TRBV24-1
CDR3aa: ATSDGGSGQPQH

j_gene: TRBJ2-7
v_gene: TRBV11-2
CDR3aa: ASSLKLVTGLPEEQY

j_gene: TRBJ1-4
v_gene: TRBV9
CDR3aa: ASSTRQGTNEKLF

j_gene: TRBJ1-4
v_gene: TRBV28
CDR3aa: ASSITTNEKLF

j_gene: TRBJ1-3
v_gene: TRBV4-3
CDR3aa: ASSQELRGGNTIY

j_gene: TRBJ1-5
v_gene: TRBV30
CDR3aa: AWSVQGTGGFQPQH

j_gene: TRBJ2-7
v_gene: TRBV18
CDR3aa: ASSPQETVFFLGSYEQY

j_gene: TRBJ2-3
v_gene: TRBV5-1
CDR3aa: ASSSGGVAGAPWADTQY

j_gene: TRBJ2-7
v_gene: TRBV6-5
CDR3aa: ASSGGQALSYEQY

j_gene: TRBJ2-2
v_gene: TRBV5-8
CDR3aa: ASSSGTGDILAGELF

j_gene: TRBJ2-4
v_gene: TRBV7-9
CDR3aa: ASSSYRDRKNIQY

j_gene: TRBJ2-1
v_gene: TRBV5-5
CDR3aa: ASSLAAGASYNEQF

j_gene: TRBJ2-7
v_gene: TRBV5-1
CDR3aa: ASSQKDRGSPYEQY

j_gene: TRBJ1-5
v_gene: TRBV14
CDR3aa: ASSQGGSQPQH

j_gene: TRBJ2-5
v_gene: TRBV7-7
CDR3aa: ASSLGLAGAGETQY

j_gene: TRBJ2-3
v_gene: TRBV5-1
CDR3aa: ASSPGLGEADTQY

j_gene: TRBJ2-3
v_gene: TRBV6-5
CDR3aa: ATDLVGDTQY

j_gene: TRBJ1-6
v_gene: TRBV3-1/TRBV3-2
CDR3aa: ASSQDIGGTSSGRNSPLH

j_gene: TRBJ2-2
v_gene: TRBV2
CDR3aa: ASSGVRGTGELF

j_gene: TRBJ1-2
v_gene: TRBV7-9
CDR3aa: ASSTPTANYGYT

j_gene: TRBJ1-4
v_gene: TRBV5-4
CDR3aa: ASRLQGKDEKLF